This T cell receptor (beta chain) stems from a study of blood T cell repertoires in COVID-19. Study-level background: Spain, Italy and the United States supplied samples that represented acute and convalescent COVID-19. Sample material is recorded as cDNA or gDNA derived from T cells, B-cell-depleted T cells, or PBMCs.

The authors' processing: For nucleated cells, counts were estimated from reference gene primer amplification. Measured with immunoSEQ multiplex PCR; TCRdb has only the in-frame clones, and not every one. V and J calls and clone size are copied from that table; D and trimming were computed from the DNA. Here the sample spans 210,000 or so clones, about 88% being singletons. With V trimmed by 4 bases and J by 0 bases, 6 bases remained unmatched. Germline V CDR1 and CDR2: SGHAT, FQNNGV. This CDR3 comprises 17 residues. This TCR came from a woman in her fifties or sixties with acute or convalescent COVID-19. The V call is TRBV11-2, the J call TRBJ1-3, with 10 nucleotides matching TRBD1. What was sequenced was peripheral blood. As DNA, the CDR3 is TGTGCCAGCAGCTCATTGACAGGGGGCTACTCTGGAAACACCATATATTTT. It encodes CASSSLTGGYSGNTIYF.